A single sample is the source of the 9 T cell receptor beta chains below, sequenced in a study of T-cell memory formation after mild COVID-19. TCRdb re-derived calls from the 5' RACE reads in MiXCR, one entry per CDR3 protein. The repertoire has some 150,000 distinct CDR3 sequences, 15% to 20% of them found once; the top ten carry over 2%. The source material was PBMCs or a T cell subset sorted from them (not recorded which). These receptors all stem from an adult woman who had mild COVID-19 (a few samples of this study predate the infection). Cell type and time point are not known.

This clonotype was counted between two and nine times. The chain couples TRBV6-1 to TRBJ2-2; 10 nucleotides line up with TRBD1. V shed 6 bases and J 4 bases; nucleotides not matched to a gene: 5. Germline V gene data show CDR1 as MNHNS and CDR2 as SASEGT. The CDR3 is 15 amino acids. CDR3 sequence reads: CASRTGGAGTGELFF. CDR3 DNA: TGTGCCAGCAGGACAGGGGGCGCCGGCACCGGGGAGCTGTTTTTT.

In DNA form, the CDR3 reads TGTGCCAGCAGTTTACGCCGGACAGTTGTCGGAAACACCATATATTTT. Translating it yields CASSLRRTVVGNTIYF. The chain has TRBV12-3 or TRBV12-4 and TRBJ1-3, with a possible D match to TRBD1 (6 bases). This CDR3 contains 16 residues. Trimming left V 2 bases short and J 4 bases short, with 15 bases between.

A few counts support this clonotype. CDR3 bases: TGTGCCAGCAGTGCTAGCGGGTTTCGGGGAGCCAAAAACATTCAGTACTTC. Protein product: CASSASGFRGAKNIQYF. V is TRBV6-6 and J is TRBJ2-4, with 8 bases matching TRBD2. Germline CDR1 is MNHNY and CDR2 is SVGAGI (reference sequence). Trimming removed 5 bases from V and 0 bases from J; junction bases left unmatched: 9. The CDR3 is made up of 17 amino acids.

The table lists this clonotype with a few counts. This chain uses TRBV7-2 with TRBJ2-5; TRBD2 aligns across 13 bases. The ends lost 5 bases at V and 3 bases at J; junction bases unmatched: 0. The CDR3 runs 14 residues. Germline V CDR1 and CDR2: SGHTA, FQGNSA. The CDR3 DNA follows: TGTGCCAGCAGCGGGACTAGCGGGGAAGAGACCCAGTACTTC. Its protein is CASSGTSGEETQYF.

This clonotype was picked up a small number of times. This chain links TRBV5-4 with TRBJ2-2; 8 bases map to TRBD1. This CDR3 comprises 16 residues. Germline lookup yields CDR1 SGHNT and CDR2 YYREEE (reference sequence). Trimming took 3 bases from V and 4 from J; bases not matched to a gene: 8. CDR3 region: CASSSAGGSSTGELFF. In DNA form, the CDR3 reads TGTGCCAGCAGCTCCGCAGGGGGCAGTAGCACCGGGGAGCTGTTTTTT. Full variable domain (rest looked up from reference TRBV5-4 and TRBJ2-2): ETGVTQSPTHLIKTRGQQVTLRCSSQSGHNTVSWYQQALGQGPQFIFQYYREEENGRGNFPPRFSGLQFPNYSSELNVNALELDDSALYLCASSSAGGSSTGELFFGEGSRLTVL.

CDR3 coding DNA: TGTGCCGTCCGTGGCAGGGGTGCTGTAGAGCAGTACTTC. Translation: CAVRGRGAVEQYF. The rearrangement links TRBV24-1 to TRBJ2-7, with a possible D match to TRBD1 (6 bases). Per the germline V gene, CDR1 is KGHDR and CDR2 is SFDVKD. The CDR3 has 13 amino acids. V dropped 12 bases and J dropped 7 bases, with 21 bases sitting between them.

This clonotype was recorded a few times. The rearrangement uses TRBV6-5 and TRBJ2-7; D possibly corresponds to TRBD1 (6 bases). The germline gives CDR1 MNHEY, CDR2 SVGAGI. Deletions cut 3 bases from V and 4 bases from J, with 13 bases between. The CDR3 covers 14 residues. The CDR3 protein is CASSYGRGSYEQYF. CDR3 coding DNA: TGTGCCAGCAGTTATGGCAGGGGATCATACGAGCAGTACTTC.

This clonotype was counted only a few times. The chain couples TRBV3-1 to TRBJ1-1; no clear D gene. Germline CDR1 reads LGHDT; CDR2 reads YNNKEL (reference sequence). This CDR3 is 14 amino acids long. Trimming cost V 1 base and J 5 bases, with 11 bases left between them. The CDR3: CASSQGAGVTEAFF. The CDR3 DNA reads TGTGCCAGCAGCCAAGGGGCAGGAGTAACTGAAGCTTTCTTT.

This clonotype was detected a few times. The J gene is TRBJ1-5, the V gene TRBV5-1; D is unresolved. The length of the CDR3 is 14 residues. V lost 0 bases, J lost 6 bases, and 10 bases lay in between. Germline loops: CDR1 SGHRS, CDR2 YFSETQ. Here the CDR3 reads CASSLVFEGQPQHF. The CDR3 nucleotides are TGCGCCAGCAGCTTGGTATTTGAAGGTCAGCCCCAGCATTTT.